A single sample gave rise to the 30 T cell receptor beta chains below, sequenced in a study of cytomegalovirus exposure and HLA in healthy donors. Primers included in the PCR were 60 Vbeta and 13 Jbeta primers. TCRdb's copy holds only in-frame clones and misses some; the assay was immunoSEQ multiplex PCR. This table holds under 95,000 clones. Sequenced material: PBMCs. These receptors were collected from a man aged 18 to 29 in good health and CMV-seropositive.

V and J are TRBV7-6 and TRBJ1-3, with 8 bases aligning to TRBD1. The CDR3 covers 14 residues. From germline, CDR1 is SGHVS and CDR2 FNYEAQ. CDR3 coding DNA: TGTGCGACGACCGGACAGGGTGGTGGAAACACCATATATTTT. This encodes CATTGQGGGNTIYF.

This chain links TRBV6-1 with TRBJ1-2; tentative D call: TRBD1 (5 bases). The CDR3 is 15 residues long. Between the trimmed V and J ends, which lost 6 bases and 3 bases, there was a span of 17 bases. CDR1 MNHNS and CDR2 SASEGT come from the germline V gene. CDR3 coding DNA: TGTGCCAGCAGCCCTAATTGGGGCGTGGACTATGGCTACACCTTC. Amino acid sequence: CASSPNWGVDYGYTF.

The V and J genes are TRBV30 and TRBJ2-7; tentative D call: TRBD1 (5 bases). The CDR3 spans 13 residues. Per the germline V gene, CDR1 is GTSNPN and CDR2 is SVGIG (reference sequence). Trimming took off 1 base at V and 2 bases at J, with 9 bases between the two ends. This CDR3 is CAWSEGAAYEQYF. CDR3 bases: TGTGCCTGGAGTGAAGGGGCCGCCTACGAGCAGTACTTC.

This rearrangement joins TRBV6-6 to TRBJ2-7; TRBD1 matches at 7 bases. With V trimmed by 5 bases and J by 2 bases, 6 bases remained unmatched. CDR1 MNHNY and CDR2 SVGAGI come from the germline V gene (reference sequence). The length of the CDR3 is 14 residues. The CDR3 loop reads CASSRDSGTYEQYF. The CDR3 region has the DNA TGTGCCAGCAGTCGGGACAGCGGTACCTACGAGCAGTACTTC.

The chain recombines TRBV27 with TRBJ1-3; 8 bases line up with TRBD1. The CDR3 is 16 residues long. J lost 0 bases, V lost 1 base, and 2 bases had no gene match. The germline V gene has CDR1 MNHEY and CDR2 SMNVEV (reference sequence). CDR3 region: CASSLLGQGSGNTIYF. CDR3 in DNA: TGTGCCAGCAGTTTATTAGGACAGGGCTCTGGAAACACCATATATTTT.

As regards this clone: The germline gene is not matched at one end of the junction; a read error may be the cause. The chain couples TRBV4-2 to TRBJ1-3; D is undetermined. Germline-derived CDR1 and CDR2 are LGHNA and YNFKEQ. The CDR3 spans 16 residues. The CDR3 bases are TGTGCCAGCAGCCAAGCCGTGGAGCCCTCTGGAAACACCACATATTTT. Translated, it gives CASSQAVEPSGNTTYF.

In DNA form, the CDR3 reads TGTGCCAGCAGCCGAAGCCCAGGGACAGGGACCACTGAAGCTTTCTTT. This gives the protein CASSRSPGTGTTEAFF. The J gene is TRBJ1-1, the V gene TRBV7-9; 9 bases align to TRBD1. J gave up 4 bases and V 5 bases, and 11 bases lay outside the gene matches. CDR1 is SEHNR and CDR2 is FQNEAQ in the germline V gene (reference sequence). This CDR3 spans 16 amino acids.

V and J are TRBV5-4 and TRBJ2-5; TRBD1 matches 7 bases. Germline-derived CDR1 and CDR2 are SGHNT and YYREEE (reference sequence). Unmatched junction bases numbered 9, after V lost 5 bases and J lost 5 bases. CDR3 length: 14 residues. DNA of the CDR3: TGTGCCAGCAGTGCCATGGGACAGTCCGAGACCCAGTACTTC. Amino acids: CASSAMGQSETQYF.

The chain combines TRBV7-8 with TRBJ2-5; 8 bases align to TRBD2. The CDR3 is 15 residues long. V trimming: 2 bases; J trimming: 4 bases; junction bases outside the gene matches: 6. CDR1 is SGHVS, CDR2 FQNEAQ, per germline. The CDR3, as DNA: TGTGCCAGCAGCTTAAGCGGGGGTTCGACAGAGACCCAGTACTTC. It translates to CASSLSGGSTETQYF.

V and J are TRBV28 and TRBJ1-1; no clear D gene. V lost 0 bases to trimming and J lost 7 bases, with 9 bases between them. CDR3 size: 13 residues. Germline assignment: CDR1 MDHEN and CDR2 SYDVKM. The CDR3 sequence: CASSLWRRGEAFF. DNA for the CDR3: TGTGCCAGCAGTTTATGGAGACGAGGTGAAGCTTTCTTT.

The chain couples TRBV5-1 to TRBJ1-2; D is perhaps TRBD1 (5 bases). The CDR3 loop spans 14 amino acids. V was trimmed by 0 bases and J by 8 bases, leaving 14 bases between them. Germline V CDR1 and CDR2: SGHRS, YFSETQ. In DNA form, the CDR3 reads TGCGCCAGCAGCTTGGCACTAGGGACTACGGGCTACACCTTC. It codes for CASSLALGTTGYTF.

The gene calls are TRBV10-3 and TRBJ2-7; D remains unclear. This CDR3 has 13 residues. V was clipped by 0 bases and J by 1 base, with 4 bases between them. Per the germline V gene, CDR1 is ENHRY and CDR2 is SYGVKD. The CDR3 DNA sequence: TGTGCCATCAGTGAGTCCTTATCCTACGAGCAGTACTTC. It specifies CAISESLSYEQYF.

The chain links TRBV7-6 to TRBJ1-3, with TRBD1 as a possible D gene (5 bases). Germline CDR1 is SGHVS and CDR2 is FNYEAQ. V was clipped by 1 base and J by 2 bases, with 9 bases between them. CDR3 length equals 15 residues. The CDR3 here is CASSLVGQPGNTIYF. In DNA form, the CDR3 reads TGTGCCAGCAGCTTAGTGGGGCAGCCTGGAAACACCATATATTTT.

This chain uses TRBV27 with TRBJ1-2, with D possibly TRBD1 on 6 matching bases. Germline loops: CDR1 MNHEY, CDR2 SMNVEV (reference sequence). Trimming left V 4 bases short and J 4 bases short, with 16 bases between. The CDR3 length is 15 residues. CDR3 sequence reads: CASSSLQGDGYGYTF. The CDR3 region has the DNA TGTGCCAGCAGTTCACTACAGGGAGATGGCTATGGCTACACCTTC.

This chain links TRBV5-1 with TRBJ1-5; weak D call: TRBD1 (5 bases). The germline V and J ends were trimmed by 2 bases and 4 bases, with 22 bases remaining between them. CDR1 and CDR2 from the germline V gene are SGHRS and YFSETQ. The CDR3 sequence is 18 residues long. The CDR3 region is CASSLKLISRQSNQPQHF. CDR3 sequence (DNA): TGCGCCAGCAGCTTAAAACTCATTTCGAGACAGAGTAATCAGCCCCAGCATTTT.

The chain has TRBV6-6 and TRBJ1-2, with D possibly being TRBD1 (6 bases). Per the germline V gene, CDR1 is MNHNY and CDR2 is SVGAGI (reference sequence). This CDR3 has 14 amino acids. V lost 5 bases to trimming and J lost 1 base, with 11 bases between them. CDR3 region: CASSPGTRNYGYTF. Here the CDR3 DNA reads TGTGCCAGCAGTCCTGGGACACGTAACTATGGCTACACCTTC.

The rearrangement joins TRBV7-8 to TRBJ1-1, with a weak D call TRBD1 (6 bases). The CDR3 loop spans 16 amino acids. Germline V gene data show CDR1 as SGHVS and CDR2 as FQNEAQ. Between the trimmed V and J ends, which lost 4 bases and 2 bases, there was a span of 17 bases. The CDR3 coding sequence is TGTGCCAGCAGCTCCGCAGGGGTCGAGGGTAACACTGAAGCTTTCTTT. It encodes CASSSAGVEGNTEAFF.

The rearrangement joins TRBV2 to TRBJ2-5, with TRBD2 matching 13 bases. CDR1 SNHLY and CDR2 FYNNEI come from the germline V gene. The CDR3 totals 16 residues. The junction had 5 bases not matched to a gene; V was cut back by 4 bases and J by 3 bases. The CDR3 sequence is CASSAFGTSGEETQYF. Here the CDR3 DNA reads TGTGCCAGCAGTGCTTTTGGGACTAGCGGGGAAGAGACCCAGTACTTC.

This rearrangement joins TRBV2 to TRBJ1-1, with no clear D. The CDR3 extends over 14 amino acids. Germline V lookup: CDR1 SNHLY, CDR2 FYNNEI. V lost 0 bases and J lost 0, with 5 bases in between. The CDR3: CASSEAIVNTEAFF. The DNA for the CDR3 is TGTGCCAGCAGTGAAGCAATCGTGAACACTGAAGCTTTCTTT.

V usage is TRBV5-1 and J usage is TRBJ2-1, with D unresolved. CDR1 is SGHRS, CDR2 YFSETQ, per germline. Trimming pared 4 bases from V and 4 bases from J, leaving 18 bases between. The CDR3 is 16 residues long. Written as DNA, the CDR3 is TGCGCCAGCAGCGGTCGATTTCGACAAGAGTACAATGAGCAGTTCTTC. This gives the protein CASSGRFRQEYNEQFF.

The V and J genes are TRBV4-2 and TRBJ1-2, with TRBD1 as a possible D gene (6 bases). The germline V and J ends were trimmed by 2 bases and 6 bases, with 13 bases remaining between them. The CDR3 has 14 amino acids. Germline CDR1 reads LGHNA; CDR2 reads YNFKEQ. Written as DNA, the CDR3 is TGTGCCAGCAGCCAATCCGACAGGTGGGATGGCTACACCTTC. Translation: CASSQSDRWDGYTF.

The chain uses TRBV5-6 and TRBJ2-1; 7 bases are shared with TRBD1. V dropped 2 bases and J dropped 3; count of bases not matched to a gene: 2. This CDR3 is built from 14 residues. Germline V lookup: CDR1 SGHDT, CDR2 YYEEEE. This CDR3 reads CASSFGTVYNEQFF. The CDR3 region has the DNA TGTGCCAGCAGCTTTGGGACAGTCTACAATGAGCAGTTCTTC.

J is TRBJ1-6 and V is TRBV2; D remains unclear. V dropped 2 bases and J dropped 11 bases, with 19 bases sitting between them. From germline, CDR1 is SNHLY and CDR2 FYNNEI. The CDR3 is 16 residues long. For the CDR3, the DNA is TGTGCCAGCAGTGAAACGGCAGGCCAGGTTCGGACACCCCTCCACTTT. Translating gives CASSETAGQVRTPLHF.

This chain connects TRBV7-2 to TRBJ2-7; D possibly corresponds to TRBD1 (6 bases). V was pared by 6 bases and J by 3 bases, with 9 bases between. The length of the CDR3 is 12 residues. CDR1 and CDR2 (germline): SGHTA, FQGNSA. The CDR3 sequence: CASSSTGYEQYF. DNA of the CDR3: TGTGCCAGCAGTTCGACAGGCTACGAGCAGTACTTC.

This sequence joins TRBV4-1 and TRBJ2-3; a weak D match, TRBD2 (6 bases). Germline-derived CDR1 and CDR2 are MGHRA and YSYEKL. Trimming removed 7 bases from V and 0 bases from J, with 11 bases in between. CDR3 size: 14 residues. The CDR3: CASKRTTSTDTQYF. CDR3 nucleotides: TGCGCCAGCAAGAGGACTACAAGCACAGATACGCAGTATTTT.

DNA for the CDR3: TGTGCCAGTAGTCTCAGTACCCGGGGACTAGTCAATGAGCAGTTCTTC. This translates into CASSLSTRGLVNEQFF. The chain is built from TRBV19 and TRBJ2-1, with 8 bases matching TRBD2. Germline loops: CDR1 LNHDA, CDR2 SQIVND (reference sequence). The CDR3 has 16 residues. The J segment lost 6 bases and the V segment lost 5 bases, leaving 12 bases of the junction unmatched.

The chain joins TRBV15 to TRBJ2-7; the D gene is possibly TRBD2 (7 bases). V was clipped by 6 bases and J by 3 bases, with 24 bases between them. The CDR3 extends over 17 amino acids. Germline values: CDR1 LNHNV, CDR2 YYDKDF (reference sequence). The CDR3 nucleotides are TGTGCCACCAGTCCGGGGGGCGGGCTACCAAGCAGCTACGAGCAGTACTTC. It specifies CATSPGGGLPSSYEQYF.

This chain connects TRBV29-1 to TRBJ1-2; 7 nucleotides match TRBD1. CDR3 size: 11 residues. V lost 4 bases to trimming and J lost 10 bases; unmatched junction nucleotides: 6. Germline loops: CDR1 SQVTM, CDR2 ANQGSEA. In DNA, the CDR3 is TGCAGCGTTGGGGAACAGGGGTCCTACACCTTC. Translated: CSVGEQGSYTF.

The chain recombines TRBV7-2 with TRBJ2-7, with 8 bases identical to TRBD2. Germline loops: CDR1 SGHTA, CDR2 FQGNSA. Trimming removed 5 bases from V and 6 bases from J; junction bases left unmatched: 15. The CDR3 consists of 16 residues. Here the CDR3 DNA reads TGTGCCAGCAGCCTTCAGAGCGGGGGACCCTACCTCGAGCAGTACTTC. Its translation is CASSLQSGGPYLEQYF.

V usage is TRBV7-2 and J usage is TRBJ1-2; 8 bases line up with TRBD1. With V trimmed by 3 bases and J by 3 bases, 6 bases remained unmatched. Germline CDR1 reads SGHTA; CDR2 reads FQGNSA. The CDR3 loop spans 15 amino acids. The CDR3 nucleotides are TGTGCCAGCAGCTTGTCGGGACAGGCAGACTATGGCTACACCTTC. It translates to CASSLSGQADYGYTF.